This T cell receptor beta chain was captured in a study of regulatory T cells in long-lasting Graves disease. Time point: persistent/refractory GD, antithyroid drugs over 5 years with positive TRAb. Isolated PBMC RNA provided the starting material for the TCR library. The CDR3 has 14 residues. Germline V gene data show CDR1 as MNHNS and CDR2 as SASEGT. The V end lost 6 bases, the J end lost 4 bases, and 15 bases lay between the germline ends. iRepertoire HTBI primers and Arm-PCR of CDR3 regions built TCR beta libraries. TCRdb re-derived calls from the multiplex PCR reads in MiXCR, one entry per CDR3 protein. The data hold roughly 700,000 distinct CDR3 sequences, with around 30% observed a single time.

This sequence was found in a female donor with Graves disease. Sequencing used peripheral blood mononuclear cells (PBMCs), obtained when the disease was refractory, from a patient treated with antithyroid drugs. This rearrangement joins TRBV6-1 to TRBJ1-2; D unclear. CDR3 nucleotides: TGTGCCAGCAGGCCCCCCGGAGCCGTCTATGGCTACACCTTC. This translates into CASRPPGAVYGYTF.